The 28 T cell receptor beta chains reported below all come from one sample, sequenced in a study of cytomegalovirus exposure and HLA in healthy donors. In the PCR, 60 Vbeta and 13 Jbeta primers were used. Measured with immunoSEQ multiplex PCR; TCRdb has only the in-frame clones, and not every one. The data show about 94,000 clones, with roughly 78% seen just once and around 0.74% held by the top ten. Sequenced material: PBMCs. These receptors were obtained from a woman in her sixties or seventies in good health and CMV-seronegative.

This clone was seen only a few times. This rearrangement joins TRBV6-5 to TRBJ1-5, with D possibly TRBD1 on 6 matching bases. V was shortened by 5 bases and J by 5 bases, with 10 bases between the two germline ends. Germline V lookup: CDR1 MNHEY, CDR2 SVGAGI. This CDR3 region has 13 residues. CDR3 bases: TGTGCCAGCAGTCCCGGGACACATCAGCCCCAGCATTTT. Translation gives CASSPGTHQPQHF.

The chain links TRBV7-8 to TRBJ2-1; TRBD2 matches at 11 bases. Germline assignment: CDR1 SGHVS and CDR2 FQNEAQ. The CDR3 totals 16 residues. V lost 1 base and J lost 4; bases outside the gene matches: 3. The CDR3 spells CASSLGGLAVYNEQFF. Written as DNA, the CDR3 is TGTGCCAGCAGCTTAGGGGGACTAGCGGTATACAATGAGCAGTTCTTC.

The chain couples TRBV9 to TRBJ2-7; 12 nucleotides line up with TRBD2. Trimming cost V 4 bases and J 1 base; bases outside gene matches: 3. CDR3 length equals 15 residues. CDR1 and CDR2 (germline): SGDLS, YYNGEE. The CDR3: CASSPGLAGSYEQYF. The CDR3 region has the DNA TGTGCCAGCAGCCCAGGACTAGCGGGGTCCTACGAGCAGTACTTC. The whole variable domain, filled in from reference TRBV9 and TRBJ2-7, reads DSGVTQTPKHLITATGQRVTLRCSPRSGDLSVYWYQQSLDQGLQFLIQYYNGEERAKGNILERFSAQQFPDLHSELNLSSLELGDSALYFCASSPGLAGSYEQYFGPGTRLTVT.

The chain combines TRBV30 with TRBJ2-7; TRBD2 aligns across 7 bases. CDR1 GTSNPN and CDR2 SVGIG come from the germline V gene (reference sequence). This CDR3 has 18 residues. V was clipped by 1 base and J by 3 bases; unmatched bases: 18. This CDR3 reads CAWSGPSLAARGVYEQYF. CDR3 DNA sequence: TGTGCCTGGAGTGGCCCATCCCTAGCGGCACGGGGAGTCTACGAGCAGTACTTC.

In DNA form, the CDR3 reads TGTGCCAGCAGCTTAGAACAGGGCTACAATGAGCAGTTCTTC. This gives the protein CASSLEQGYNEQFF. The chain employs TRBV7-9 and TRBJ2-1; weak D call: TRBD1 (6 bases). Trimming removed 1 base at V and 3 bases at J, with 7 bases between. Germline assignment: CDR1 SEHNR and CDR2 FQNEAQ (reference sequence). The CDR3 has 14 amino acids.

The CDR3 DNA follows: TGTGCCAGCAGGACTAGCGTATCCTACAATGAGCAGTTCTTC. Translating it yields CASRTSVSYNEQFF. The rearrangement uses TRBV28 and TRBJ2-1, with 8 nucleotides matching TRBD2. Germline-derived CDR1 and CDR2 are MDHEN and SYDVKM. The CDR3 contains 14 residues. Unmatched junction bases numbered 2, after V lost 6 bases and J lost 1 base.

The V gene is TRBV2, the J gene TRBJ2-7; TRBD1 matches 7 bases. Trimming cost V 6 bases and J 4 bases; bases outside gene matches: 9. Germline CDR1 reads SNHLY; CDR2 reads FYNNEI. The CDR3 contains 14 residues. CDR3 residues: CASRAGGIEYEQYF. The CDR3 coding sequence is TGTGCCAGCAGGGCAGGGGGAATAGAATACGAGCAGTACTTC.

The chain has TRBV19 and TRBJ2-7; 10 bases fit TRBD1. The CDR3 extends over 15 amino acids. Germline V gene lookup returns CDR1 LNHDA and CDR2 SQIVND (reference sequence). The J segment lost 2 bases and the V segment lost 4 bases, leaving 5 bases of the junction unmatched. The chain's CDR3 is CASSTLGQGTYEQYF. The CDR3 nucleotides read TGTGCCAGTAGTACCCTGGGACAGGGGACCTACGAGCAGTACTTC.

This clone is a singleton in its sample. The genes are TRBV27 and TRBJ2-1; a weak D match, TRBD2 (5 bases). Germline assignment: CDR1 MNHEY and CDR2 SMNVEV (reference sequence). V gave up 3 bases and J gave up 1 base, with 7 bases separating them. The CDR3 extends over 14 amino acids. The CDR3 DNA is TGTGCCAGCAGTTTTCGGGGATCCTACAATGAGCAGTTCTTC. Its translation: CASSFRGSYNEQFF.

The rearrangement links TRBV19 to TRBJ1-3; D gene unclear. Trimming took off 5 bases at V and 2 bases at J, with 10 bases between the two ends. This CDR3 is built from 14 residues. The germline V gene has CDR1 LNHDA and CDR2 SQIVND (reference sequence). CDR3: CASSALSAGNTIYF. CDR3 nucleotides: TGTGCCAGTAGTGCCCTCAGTGCTGGAAACACCATATATTTT.

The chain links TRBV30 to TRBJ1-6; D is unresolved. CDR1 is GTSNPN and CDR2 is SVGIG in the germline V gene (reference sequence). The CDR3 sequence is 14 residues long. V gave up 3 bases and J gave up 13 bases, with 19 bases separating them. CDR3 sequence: CAWSRRSLDSPLHF. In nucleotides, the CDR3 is TGTGCCTGGAGCCGAAGGTCCCTGGATAGCCCCCTCCACTTT.

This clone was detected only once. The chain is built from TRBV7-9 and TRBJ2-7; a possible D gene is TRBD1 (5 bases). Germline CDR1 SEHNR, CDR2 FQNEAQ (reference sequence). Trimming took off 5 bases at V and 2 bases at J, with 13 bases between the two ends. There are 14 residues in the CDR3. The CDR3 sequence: CASSPTATPYEQYF. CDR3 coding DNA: TGTGCCAGCAGCCCGACAGCAACTCCCTACGAGCAGTACTTC.

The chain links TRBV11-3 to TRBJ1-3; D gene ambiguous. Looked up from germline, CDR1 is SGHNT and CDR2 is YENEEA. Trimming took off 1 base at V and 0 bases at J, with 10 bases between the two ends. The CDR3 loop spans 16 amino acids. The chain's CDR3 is CASSLGGGHSGNTIYF. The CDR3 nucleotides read TGTGCCAGCAGCTTAGGTGGCGGTCACTCTGGAAACACCATATATTTT. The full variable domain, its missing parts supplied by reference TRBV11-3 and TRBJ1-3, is EAGVVQSPRYKIIEKKQPVAFWCNPISGHNTLYWYLQNLGQGPELLIRYENEEAVDDSQLPKDRFSAERLKGVDSTLKIQPAELGDSAVYLCASSLGGGHSGNTIYFGEGSWLTVV.

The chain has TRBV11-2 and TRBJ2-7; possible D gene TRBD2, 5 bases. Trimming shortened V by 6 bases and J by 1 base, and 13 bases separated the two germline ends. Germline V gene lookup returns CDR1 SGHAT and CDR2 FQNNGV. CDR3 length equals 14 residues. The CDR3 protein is CASSRGIGSYEQYF. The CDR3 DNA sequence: TGTGCCAGCAGTCGGGGTATAGGTTCCTACGAGCAGTACTTC. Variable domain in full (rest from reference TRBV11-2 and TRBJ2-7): EAGVAQSPRYKIIEKRQSVAFWCNPISGHATLYWYQQILGQGPKLLIQFQNNGVVDDSQLPKDRFSAERLKGVDSTLKIQPAKLEDSAVYLCASSRGIGSYEQYFGPGTRLTVT.

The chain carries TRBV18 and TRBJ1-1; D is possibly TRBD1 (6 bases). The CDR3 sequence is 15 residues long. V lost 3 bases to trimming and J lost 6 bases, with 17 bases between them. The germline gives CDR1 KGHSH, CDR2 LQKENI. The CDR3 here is CASSPTGGGNPEAFF. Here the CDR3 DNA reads TGTGCCAGCTCACCTACGGGAGGGGGGAATCCTGAAGCTTTCTTT.

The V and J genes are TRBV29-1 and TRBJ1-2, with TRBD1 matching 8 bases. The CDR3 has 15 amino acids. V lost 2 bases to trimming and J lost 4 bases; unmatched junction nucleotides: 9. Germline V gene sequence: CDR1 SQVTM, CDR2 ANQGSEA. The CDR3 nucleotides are TGCAGCGTTGAAAGCGTCGGGACAGGACTCTATGGCTACACCTTC. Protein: CSVESVGTGLYGYTF. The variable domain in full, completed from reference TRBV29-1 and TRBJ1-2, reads SAVISQKPSRDICQRGTSLTIQCQVDSQVTMMFWYRQQPGQSLTLIATANQGSEATYESGFVIDKFPISRPNLTFSTLTVSNMSPEDSSIYLCSVESVGTGLYGYTFGSGTRLTVV.

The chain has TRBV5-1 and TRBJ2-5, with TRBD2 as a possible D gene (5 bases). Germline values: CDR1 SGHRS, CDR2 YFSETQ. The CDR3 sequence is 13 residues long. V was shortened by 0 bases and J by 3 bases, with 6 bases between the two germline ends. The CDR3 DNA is TGCGCCAGCAGCTTGGAGGGAGAAGAGACCCAGTACTTC. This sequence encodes CASSLEGEETQYF.

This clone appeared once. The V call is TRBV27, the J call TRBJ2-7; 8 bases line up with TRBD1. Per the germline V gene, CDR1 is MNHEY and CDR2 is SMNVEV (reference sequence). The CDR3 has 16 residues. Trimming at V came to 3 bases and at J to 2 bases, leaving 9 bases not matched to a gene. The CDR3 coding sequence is TGTGCCAGCAGTTTTAAAACCGGACAGGGCCCCTACGAGCAGTACTTC. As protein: CASSFKTGQGPYEQYF.

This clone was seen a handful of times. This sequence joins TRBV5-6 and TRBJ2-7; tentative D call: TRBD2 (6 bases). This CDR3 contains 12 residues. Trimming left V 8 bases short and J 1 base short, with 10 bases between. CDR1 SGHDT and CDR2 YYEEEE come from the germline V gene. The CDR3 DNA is TGTGCCAGTTCGGGGGAGTCCTACGAGCAGTACTTC. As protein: CASSGESYEQYF.

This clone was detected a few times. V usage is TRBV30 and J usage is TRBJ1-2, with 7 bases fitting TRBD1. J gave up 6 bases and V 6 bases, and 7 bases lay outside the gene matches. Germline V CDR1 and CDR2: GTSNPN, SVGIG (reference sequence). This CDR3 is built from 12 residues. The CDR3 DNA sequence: TGTGCCTGCACCCGACAGGGAGATGGCTACACCTTC. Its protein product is CACTRQGDGYTF.

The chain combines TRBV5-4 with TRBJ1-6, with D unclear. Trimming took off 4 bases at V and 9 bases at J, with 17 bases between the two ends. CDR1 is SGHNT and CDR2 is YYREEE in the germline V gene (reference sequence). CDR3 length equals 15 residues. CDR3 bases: TGTGCCAGCAGCCTATTACGGGGAGCGAGTTCACCCCTCCACTTT. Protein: CASSLLRGASSPLHF.

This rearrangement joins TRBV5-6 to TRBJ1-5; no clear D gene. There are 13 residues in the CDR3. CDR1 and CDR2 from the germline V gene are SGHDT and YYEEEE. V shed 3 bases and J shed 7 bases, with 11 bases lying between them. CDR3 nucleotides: TGTGCCAGCAGCTCAACATACGCACAGCCCCAGCATTTT. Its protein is CASSSTYAQPQHF.

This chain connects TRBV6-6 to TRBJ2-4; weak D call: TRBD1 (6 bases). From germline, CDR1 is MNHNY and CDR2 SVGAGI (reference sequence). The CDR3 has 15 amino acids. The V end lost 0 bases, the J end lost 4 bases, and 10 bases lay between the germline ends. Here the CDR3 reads CASSYSAGEKNIQYF. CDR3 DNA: TGTGCCAGCAGTTACTCCGCAGGGGAAAAAAACATTCAGTACTTC.

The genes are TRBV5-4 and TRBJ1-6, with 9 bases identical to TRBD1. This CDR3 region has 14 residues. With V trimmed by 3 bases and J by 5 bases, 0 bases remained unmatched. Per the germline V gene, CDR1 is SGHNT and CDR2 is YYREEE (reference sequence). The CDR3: CASSWDRDNSPLHF. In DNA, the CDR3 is TGTGCCAGCAGCTGGGACAGGGATAATTCACCCCTCCACTTT.

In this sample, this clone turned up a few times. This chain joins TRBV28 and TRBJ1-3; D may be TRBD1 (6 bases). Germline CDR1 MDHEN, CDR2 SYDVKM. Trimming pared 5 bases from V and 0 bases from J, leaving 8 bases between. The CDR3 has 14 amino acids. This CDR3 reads CASSPTGSGNTIYF. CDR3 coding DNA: TGTGCCAGCAGTCCGACAGGCTCTGGAAACACCATATATTTT.

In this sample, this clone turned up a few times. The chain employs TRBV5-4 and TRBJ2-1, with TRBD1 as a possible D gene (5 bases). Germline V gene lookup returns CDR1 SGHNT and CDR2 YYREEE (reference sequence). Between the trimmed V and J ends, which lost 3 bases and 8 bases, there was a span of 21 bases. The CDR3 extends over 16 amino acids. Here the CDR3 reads CASSSGGQGKLDEQFF. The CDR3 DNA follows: TGTGCCAGCAGCTCGGGTGGGCAGGGAAAGTTAGATGAGCAGTTCTTC.

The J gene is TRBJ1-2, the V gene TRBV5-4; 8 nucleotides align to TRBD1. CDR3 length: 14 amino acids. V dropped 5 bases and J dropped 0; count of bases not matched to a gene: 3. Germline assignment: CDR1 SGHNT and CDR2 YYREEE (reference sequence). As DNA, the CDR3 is TGTGCCAGCAGACGGACAGGGTCTAACTATGGCTACACCTTC. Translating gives CASRRTGSNYGYTF.

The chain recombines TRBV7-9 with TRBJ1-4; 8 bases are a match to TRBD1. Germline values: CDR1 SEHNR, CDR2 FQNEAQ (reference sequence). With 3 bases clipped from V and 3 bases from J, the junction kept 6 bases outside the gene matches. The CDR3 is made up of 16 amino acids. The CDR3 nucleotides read TGTGCCAGCAGCTTTTCAGGGGGCCGGCCTAATGAAAAACTGTTTTTT. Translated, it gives CASSFSGGRPNEKLFF.